The sequence of this T cell receptor beta chain was determined in a study of T cells after yellow fever vaccination. Study-wide results and caveats: The secondary response peaked faster, at day 5 versus 15, but was weaker.

TCRdb re-called the 5' RACE reads through MiXCR, storing one row per CDR3 protein. The data contain under 150,000 distinct CDR3 sequences, about 7.7% of them seen just once; the ten biggest clones take up 0.55% to 0.9%. To note about this clonotype: Its antigen remains unidentified. Germline and junction disagree at one end, which may indicate a read error.

This TCR derives from a young man who received the YFV17D yellow fever vaccine. The sample consisted of CD4+ T cells sorted from PBMCs, taken 5 days after the yellow fever booster vaccination.

CDR3 nucleotides: TGTGCCCGCAGTTACCCGCCCGGGACTAGCGGGACATGGGAGACCCAGTACTTC. Amino acids: CARSYPPGTSGTWETQYF. The chain carries TRBV12-3 or TRBV12-4 and TRBJ2-5, with 13 bases fitting TRBD2. The CDR3 consists of 18 residues.